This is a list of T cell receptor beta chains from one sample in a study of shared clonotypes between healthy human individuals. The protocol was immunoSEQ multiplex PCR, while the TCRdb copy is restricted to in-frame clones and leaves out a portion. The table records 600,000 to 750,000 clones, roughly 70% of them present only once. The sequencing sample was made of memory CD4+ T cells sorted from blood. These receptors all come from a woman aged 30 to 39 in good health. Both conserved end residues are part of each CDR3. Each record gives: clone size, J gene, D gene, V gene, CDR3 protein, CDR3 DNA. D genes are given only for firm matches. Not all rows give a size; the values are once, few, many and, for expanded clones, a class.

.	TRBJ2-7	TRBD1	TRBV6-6	CASSSGQGRKYF	TGTGCCAGCAGTTCAGGACAGGGGCGCAAGTACTTC
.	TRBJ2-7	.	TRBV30	CAWSLIPPEQYF	TGTGCCTGGAGCCTGATTCCCCCCGAGCAGTACTTC
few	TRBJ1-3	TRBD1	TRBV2	CASRPSTGAGNTIYF	TGTGCCAGCAGACCTTCCACAGGGGCTGGAAACACCATATATTTT
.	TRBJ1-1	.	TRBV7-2	CASSSWTTEAFF	TGTGCCAGCAGCTCGTGGACGACTGAAGCTTTCTTT
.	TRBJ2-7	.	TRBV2	CASSGPPGPYEQYF	TGTGCCAGCAGTGGGCCTCCGGGTCCCTACGAGCAGTACTTC
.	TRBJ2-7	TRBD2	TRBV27	CASSWLTSGPYEQYF	TGTGCCAGCAGTTGGCTGACTAGCGGACCCTACGAGCAGTACTTC
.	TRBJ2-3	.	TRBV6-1	CASSEGWRGTDTQYF	TGTGCCAGCAGCGAGGGTTGGCGGGGCACAGATACGCAGTATTTT
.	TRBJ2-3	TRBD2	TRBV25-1	CASSESGVSGSGTDTQYF	TGTGCCAGCAGTGAAAGCGGGGTTAGCGGGAGCGGGACAGATACGCAGTATTTT
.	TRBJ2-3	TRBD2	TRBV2	CASSEFTSGRLAQYF	TGTGCCAGCAGTGAATTTACTAGCGGGAGATTGGCGCAGTATTTT
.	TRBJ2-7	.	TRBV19	CASSIMGGSYEQYF	TGTGCCAGTAGTATCATGGGCGGCTCCTACGAGCAGTACTTC
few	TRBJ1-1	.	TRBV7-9	CASRVLGESEAFF	TGTGCCAGCAGGGTCCTCGGGGAATCTGAAGCTTTCTTT
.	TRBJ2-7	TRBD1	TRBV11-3	CASSPTGNYEQYF	TGTGCCAGCAGCCCGACAGGGAACTACGAGCAGTACTTC
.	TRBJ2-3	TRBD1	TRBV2	CASSEDTRGPNTQYF	TGTGCCAGCAGTGAAGATACCAGGGGGCCGAATACGCAGTATTTT
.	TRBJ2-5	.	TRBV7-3	CASSEQAEETQYF	TGTGCCAGCAGCGAACAAGCGGAAGAGACCCAGTACTTC
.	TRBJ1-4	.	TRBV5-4	CASSLLQGSDEKLFF	TGTGCCAGCAGCTTGTTACAGGGCTCGGATGAAAAACTGTTTTTT
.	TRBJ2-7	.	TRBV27	CASRGTVTPGEQYF	TGTGCCAGCAGAGGGACGGTGACTCCGGGCGAGCAGTACTTC